The present T cell receptor (beta chain) was sequenced within a study of cytomegalovirus exposure and HLA in healthy donors. Across the whole study: A subsequent analysis reported that the roughly 120 validation repertoires were produced on the same platform that had also been used for the 550 to 750 first-cohort repertoires.

Study observations and caveats: A few chains linked to CMV were shown in vitro to be specific for CMV antigens. Many donors shared some public TCRs, even though most TCR sequences were rare.

Trimming took off 5 bases at V and 0 bases at J, with 11 bases between the two ends. The germline V gene has CDR1 SNHLY and CDR2 FYNNEI. This CDR3 has 14 residues. On this clone itself: Antigen specificity is unknown.

This table comes from immunoSEQ multiplex PCR, and its TCRdb copy is limited to in-frame clones, with some not included. The table includes under 70,000 clones, about 89% detected once. The sequencing sample was made of PBMCs. The rearrangement links TRBV2 to TRBJ2-7, with D possibly matching TRBD1 (5 bases). The sequence derives from a woman younger than 30 in good health and CMV-seronegative. The CDR3 region has the DNA TGTGCCAGCAGTTACAACAGGTTCTCCTACGAGCAGTACTTC. The encoded protein is CASSYNRFSYEQYF.